The clone carrying this T cell receptor (beta chain) has a count of ten or more. Its antigen is as yet unknown. These data originate in a study of CD8 T cells in ankylosing spondylitis. Regarding the study as a whole: Within ankylosing spondylitis blood, a TCR beta motif made up of several highly homologous variants appeared to be characteristic.

From the 5' RACE reads, TCRdb called clonotypes with MiXCR, one entry per CDR3 protein. Of 130,000 or so distinct CDR3 sequences detected, 6.5% to 9% appear once; the ten largest clones hold more than 9%. The TCR was taken from a male donor with ankylosing spondylitis or in good health (not recorded which). Source material: blood, either unsorted or a sorted T cell fraction (not recorded which).

CDR3 nucleotides: TGTGCCAGCAGTTTTTACAGGGCGCCGAACACTGAAGCTTTCTTT. Encoded protein: CASSFYRAPNTEAFF. The chain joins TRBV28 to TRBJ1-1; D possibly corresponds to TRBD1 (6 bases). The V gene lost 3 bases and the J gene lost 1 base, with 12 bases spanning the gap. The CDR3 has 15 residues. Germline CDR1 is MDHEN and CDR2 is SYDVKM.